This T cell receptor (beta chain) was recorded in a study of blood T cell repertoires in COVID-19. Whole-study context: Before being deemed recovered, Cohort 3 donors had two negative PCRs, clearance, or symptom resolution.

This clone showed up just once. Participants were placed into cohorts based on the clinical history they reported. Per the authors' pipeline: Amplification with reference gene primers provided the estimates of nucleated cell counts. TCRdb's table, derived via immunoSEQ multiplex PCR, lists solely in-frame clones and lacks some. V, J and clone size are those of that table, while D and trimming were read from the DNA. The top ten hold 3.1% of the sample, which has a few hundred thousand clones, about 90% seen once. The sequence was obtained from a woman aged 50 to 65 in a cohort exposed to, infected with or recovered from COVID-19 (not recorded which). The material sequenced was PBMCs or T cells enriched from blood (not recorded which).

CDR3: CASSQDRGTEAFF. The CDR3 DNA is TGTGCCAGCAGTCAAGACAGGGGCACTGAAGCTTTCTTT. J is TRBJ1-1 and V is TRBV13; the match to TRBD1 covers 8 bases. With 6 bases clipped from V and 4 bases from J, the junction kept 4 bases outside the gene matches. The V gene's germline CDR1 is PRHDT and CDR2 FYEKMQ (reference sequence). The CDR3 totals 13 residues.